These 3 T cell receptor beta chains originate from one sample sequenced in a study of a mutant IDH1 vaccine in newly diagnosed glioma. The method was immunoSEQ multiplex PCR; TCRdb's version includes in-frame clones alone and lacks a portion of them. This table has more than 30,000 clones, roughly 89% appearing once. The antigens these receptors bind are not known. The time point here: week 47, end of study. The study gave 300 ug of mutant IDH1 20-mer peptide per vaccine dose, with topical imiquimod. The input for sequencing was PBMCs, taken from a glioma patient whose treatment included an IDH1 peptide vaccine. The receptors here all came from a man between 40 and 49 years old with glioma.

The CDR3 DNA reads TGTGCCAGCAGAAGCGGGAGGGCCGGAACCGGGGAGCTGTTTTTT. Its protein product is CASRSGRAGTGELFF. V is TRBV5-4 and J is TRBJ2-2, with TRBD2 matching over 10 bases. With 5 bases clipped from V and 5 bases from J, the junction kept 6 bases outside the gene matches. Germline CDR1 SGHNT, CDR2 YYREEE (reference sequence). The CDR3 has 15 residues.

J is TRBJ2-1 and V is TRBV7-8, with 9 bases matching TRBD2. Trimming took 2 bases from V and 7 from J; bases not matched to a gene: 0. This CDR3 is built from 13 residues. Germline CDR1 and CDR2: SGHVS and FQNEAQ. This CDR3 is CASSLSGRNEQFF. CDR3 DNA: TGTGCCAGCAGCTTAAGCGGGAGGAATGAGCAGTTCTTC. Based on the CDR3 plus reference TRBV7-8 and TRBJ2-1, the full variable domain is GAGVSQSPRYKVAKRGQDVALRCDPISGHVSLFWYQQALGQGPEFLTYFQNEAQLDKSGLPSDRFFAERPEGSVSTLKIQRTQQEDSAVYLCASSLSGRNEQFFGPGTRLTVL.

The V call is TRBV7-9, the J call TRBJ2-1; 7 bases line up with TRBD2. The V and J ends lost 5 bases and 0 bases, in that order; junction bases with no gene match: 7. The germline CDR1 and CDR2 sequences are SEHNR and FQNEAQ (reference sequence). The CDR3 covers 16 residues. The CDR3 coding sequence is TGTGCCAGCAGCCCACTAGCGTCTAGCTCCTACAATGAGCAGTTCTTC. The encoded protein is CASSPLASSSYNEQFF.